The TCR beta chain under discussion was sequenced for a study of blood T cells in healthy people across ages. General study results and limits: PBMCs were not sorted, which prevented a conclusive comparison of naive versus antigen-experienced cells. Unknown CMV status may confound age-related changes in expanded clones.

A J-beta primer mix and a sample-barcoded 5' primer were used in a second PCR of roughly 6 to 11 cycles. TCRdb independently ran MiXCR on the 5' RACE reads; one entry per CDR3 protein. The sample lists 700,000 to 850,000 distinct CDR3 sequences; 40% to 65% were seen once. The CDR3 runs 14 residues. V was cut by 5 bases and J by 4 bases, with 14 bases left in between. A note on this clonotype: Its antigen remains unidentified. This sequence may be a read error, since a much larger clone differs from it by one base.

Sequencing was carried out using blood. V usage is TRBV12-3 or TRBV12-4 and J usage is TRBJ2-5, with a tentative D call TRBD1 (6 bases). This TCR was sampled from a man older than 75 in good health. The DNA for the CDR3 is TGTGCCAGCAGTGTTACAGAAGGGGGAGAGACCCAGTACTTC. It translates to CASSVTEGGETQYF.